This T cell receptor (beta chain) comes out of a study of response to subunit inactivated influenza vaccine. This clonotype has at least ten counts. MiXCR, run by TCRdb on the RT-PCR reads, gives a single entry per CDR3 protein. The sample lists 500,000 to 600,000 distinct CDR3 sequences, approximately 12% occurring once. The CDR3 loop spans 13 amino acids. Per germline, CDR1 DFQATT and CDR2 SNEGSKA (reference sequence). V was shortened by 1 base and J by 5 bases, with 11 bases between the two germline ends. The specimen comprised PBMCs from blood, sampled on the day of vaccination. The clonotype originates from a man aged 50-59 years who received an inactivated influenza vaccine. The V call is TRBV20-1, the J call TRBJ1-2; D perhaps matches TRBD1 (5 bases). The CDR3 nucleotides read TGCAGTGCTAGAGGGGCAGGGACTTATGGCTACACCTTC. This codes for CSARGAGTYGYTF.